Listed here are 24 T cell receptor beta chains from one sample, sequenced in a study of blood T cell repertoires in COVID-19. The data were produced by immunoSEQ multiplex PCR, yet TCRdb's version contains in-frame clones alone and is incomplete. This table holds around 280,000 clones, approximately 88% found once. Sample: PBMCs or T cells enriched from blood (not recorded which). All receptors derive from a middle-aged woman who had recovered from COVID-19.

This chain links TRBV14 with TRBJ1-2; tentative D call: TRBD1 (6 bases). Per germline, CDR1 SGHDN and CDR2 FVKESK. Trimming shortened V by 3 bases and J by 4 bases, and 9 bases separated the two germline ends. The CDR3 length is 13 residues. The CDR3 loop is CASSQDRFYGYTF. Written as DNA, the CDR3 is TGTGCCAGCAGCCAGGACAGATTCTATGGCTACACCTTC.

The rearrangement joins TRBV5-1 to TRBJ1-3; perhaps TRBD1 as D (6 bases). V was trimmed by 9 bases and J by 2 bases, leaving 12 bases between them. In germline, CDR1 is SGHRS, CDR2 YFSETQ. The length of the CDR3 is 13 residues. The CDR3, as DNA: TGCGCCACCAAGGACAGCGCTGGAAACACCATATATTTT. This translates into CATKDSAGNTIYF.

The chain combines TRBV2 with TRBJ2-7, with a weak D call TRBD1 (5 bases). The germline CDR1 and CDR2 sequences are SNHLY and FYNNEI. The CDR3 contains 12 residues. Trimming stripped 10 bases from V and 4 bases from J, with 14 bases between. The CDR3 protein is CAIQRGRYEQYF. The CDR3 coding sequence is TGTGCCATCCAAAGGGGCCGATACGAGCAGTACTTC.

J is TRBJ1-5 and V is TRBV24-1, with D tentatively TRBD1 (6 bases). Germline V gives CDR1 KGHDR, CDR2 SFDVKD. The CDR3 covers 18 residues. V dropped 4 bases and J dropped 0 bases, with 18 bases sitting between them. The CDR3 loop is CATSERQEGEYSNQPQHF. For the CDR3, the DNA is TGTGCCACCAGTGAAAGACAGGAAGGGGAGTATAGCAATCAGCCCCAGCATTTT.

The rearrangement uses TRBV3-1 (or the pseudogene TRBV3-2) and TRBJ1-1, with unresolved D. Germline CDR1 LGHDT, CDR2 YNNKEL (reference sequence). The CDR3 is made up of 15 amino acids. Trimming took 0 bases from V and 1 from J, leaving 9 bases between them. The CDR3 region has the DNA TGTGCCAGCAGCCAAGATGTCCCGGGGAACACTGAAGCTTTCTTT. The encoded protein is CASSQDVPGNTEAFF.

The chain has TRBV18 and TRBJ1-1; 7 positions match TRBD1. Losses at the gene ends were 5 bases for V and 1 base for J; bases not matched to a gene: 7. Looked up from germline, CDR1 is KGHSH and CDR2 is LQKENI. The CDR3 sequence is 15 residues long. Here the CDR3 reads CASSRRTGQNTEAFF. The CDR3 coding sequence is TGTGCCAGCTCAAGGCGGACAGGCCAGAACACTGAAGCTTTCTTT.

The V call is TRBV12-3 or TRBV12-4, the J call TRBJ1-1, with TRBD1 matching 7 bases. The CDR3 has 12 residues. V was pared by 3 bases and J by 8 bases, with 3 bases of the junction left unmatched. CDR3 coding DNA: TGTGCCAGCAGTTTTTCCAGGGGGGAAGCTTTCTTT. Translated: CASSFSRGEAFF.

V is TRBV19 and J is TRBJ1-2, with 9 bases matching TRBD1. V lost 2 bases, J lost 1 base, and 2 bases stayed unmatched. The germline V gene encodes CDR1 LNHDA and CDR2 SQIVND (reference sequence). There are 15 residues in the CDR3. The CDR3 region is CASSISTGGNYGYTF. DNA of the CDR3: TGTGCCAGTAGTATATCGACAGGGGGTAACTATGGCTACACCTTC.

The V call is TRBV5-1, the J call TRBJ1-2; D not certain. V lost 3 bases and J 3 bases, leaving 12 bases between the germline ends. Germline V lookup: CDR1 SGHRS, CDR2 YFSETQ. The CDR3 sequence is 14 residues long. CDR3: CASSYQGSHYGYTF. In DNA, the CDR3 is TGCGCCAGCAGCTACCAAGGGAGTCACTATGGCTACACCTTC.

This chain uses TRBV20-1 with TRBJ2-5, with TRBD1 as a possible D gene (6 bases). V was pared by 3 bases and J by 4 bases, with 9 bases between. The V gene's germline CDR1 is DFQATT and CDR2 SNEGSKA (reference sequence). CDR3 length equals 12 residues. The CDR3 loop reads CSASKQGETQYF. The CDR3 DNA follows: TGCAGTGCTAGTAAACAGGGAGAGACCCAGTACTTC.

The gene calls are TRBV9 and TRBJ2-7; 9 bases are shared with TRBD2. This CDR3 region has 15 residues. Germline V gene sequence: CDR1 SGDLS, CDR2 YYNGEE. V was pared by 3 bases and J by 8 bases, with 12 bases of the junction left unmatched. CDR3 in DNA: TGTGCCAGCAGCGATGGTAGCGGGGGACCTACCAAGCAGTACTTC. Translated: CASSDGSGGPTKQYF.

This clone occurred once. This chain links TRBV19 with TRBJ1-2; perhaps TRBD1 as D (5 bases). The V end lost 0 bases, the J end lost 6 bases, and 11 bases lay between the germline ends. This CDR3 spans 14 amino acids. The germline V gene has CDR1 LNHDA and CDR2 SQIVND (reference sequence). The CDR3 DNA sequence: TGTGCCAGTAGTATAGATCGGGGGTCGGATGGCTACACCTTC. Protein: CASSIDRGSDGYTF.

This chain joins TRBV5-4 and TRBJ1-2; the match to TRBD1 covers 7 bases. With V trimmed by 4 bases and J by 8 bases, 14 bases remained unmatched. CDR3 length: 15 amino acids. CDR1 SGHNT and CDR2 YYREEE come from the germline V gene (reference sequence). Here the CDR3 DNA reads TGTGCCAGCAGCACCCCAACAGGGGAAAGAGGGGGCTACACCTTC. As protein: CASSTPTGERGGYTF.

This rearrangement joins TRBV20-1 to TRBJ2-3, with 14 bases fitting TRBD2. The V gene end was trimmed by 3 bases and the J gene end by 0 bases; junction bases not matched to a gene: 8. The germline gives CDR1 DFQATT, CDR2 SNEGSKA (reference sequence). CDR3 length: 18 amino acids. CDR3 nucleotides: TGCAGTGCTAGTGCGGGACTAGCGGGGGCAACTAGCACAGATACGCAGTATTTT. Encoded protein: CSASAGLAGATSTDTQYF.

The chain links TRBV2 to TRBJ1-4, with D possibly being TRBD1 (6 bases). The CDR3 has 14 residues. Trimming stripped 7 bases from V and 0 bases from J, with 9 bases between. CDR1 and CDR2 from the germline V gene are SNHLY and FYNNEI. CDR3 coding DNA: TGTGCCAGCACCAGACAGGCAACTAATGAAAAACTGTTTTTT. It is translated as CASTRQATNEKLFF.

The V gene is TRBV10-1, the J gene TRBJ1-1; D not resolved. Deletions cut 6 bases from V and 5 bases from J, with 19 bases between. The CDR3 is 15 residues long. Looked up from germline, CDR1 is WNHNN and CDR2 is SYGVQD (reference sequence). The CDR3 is CASSVRPPPGTEAFF. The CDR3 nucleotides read TGCGCCAGCAGCGTTCGACCCCCCCCGGGGACTGAAGCTTTCTTT.

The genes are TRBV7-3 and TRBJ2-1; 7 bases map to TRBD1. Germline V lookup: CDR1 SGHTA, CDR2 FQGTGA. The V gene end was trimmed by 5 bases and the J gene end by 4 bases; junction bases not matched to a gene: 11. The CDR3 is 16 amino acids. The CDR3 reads CASSVTSTGAYNEQFF. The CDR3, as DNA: TGTGCCAGCAGCGTCACTTCCACAGGGGCGTACAATGAGCAGTTCTTC.

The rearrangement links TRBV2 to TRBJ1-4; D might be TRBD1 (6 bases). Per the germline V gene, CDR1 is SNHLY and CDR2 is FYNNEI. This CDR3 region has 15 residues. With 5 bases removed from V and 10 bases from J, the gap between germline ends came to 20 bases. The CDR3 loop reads CASSLRTVPSRKLFF. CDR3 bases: TGTGCCAGCAGTTTAAGGACAGTACCAAGCCGAAAACTGTTTTTT.

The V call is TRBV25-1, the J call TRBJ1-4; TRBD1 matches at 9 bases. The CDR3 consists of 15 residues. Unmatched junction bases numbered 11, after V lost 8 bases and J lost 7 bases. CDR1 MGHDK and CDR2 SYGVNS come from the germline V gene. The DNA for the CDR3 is TGTGCCAGCGCCTCCTCGGGACAGGGAGGTGAAAAACTGTTTTTT. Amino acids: CASASSGQGGEKLFF.

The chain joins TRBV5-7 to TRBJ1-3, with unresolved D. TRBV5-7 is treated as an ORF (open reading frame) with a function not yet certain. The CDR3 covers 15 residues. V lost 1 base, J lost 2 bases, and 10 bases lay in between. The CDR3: CASSLSGRTGNTIYF. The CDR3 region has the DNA TGTGCCAGCAGCTTGTCCGGGAGAACTGGAAACACCATATATTTT.

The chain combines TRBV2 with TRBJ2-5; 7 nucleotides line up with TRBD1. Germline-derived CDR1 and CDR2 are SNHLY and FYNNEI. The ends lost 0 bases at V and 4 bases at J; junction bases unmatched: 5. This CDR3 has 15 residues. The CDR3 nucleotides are TGTGCCAGCAGTGAAGCCCAAGGGGGCGCAGAGACCCAGTACTTC. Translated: CASSEAQGGAETQYF.

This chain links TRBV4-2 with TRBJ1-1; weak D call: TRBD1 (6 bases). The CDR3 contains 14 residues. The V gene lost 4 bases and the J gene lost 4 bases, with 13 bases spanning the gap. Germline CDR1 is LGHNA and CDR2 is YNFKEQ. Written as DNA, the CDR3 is TGTGCCAGCAGCCGGGTGGGAGGGGGCACTGAAGCTTTCTTT. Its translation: CASSRVGGGTEAFF.

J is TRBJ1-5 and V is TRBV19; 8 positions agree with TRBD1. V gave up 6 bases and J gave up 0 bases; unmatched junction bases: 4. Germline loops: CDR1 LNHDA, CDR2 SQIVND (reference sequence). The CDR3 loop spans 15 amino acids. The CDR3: CASSRQGNSNQPQHF. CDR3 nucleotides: TGTGCCAGTAGCCGACAGGGGAATAGCAATCAGCCCCAGCATTTT.

The CDR3 DNA is TGTGCCAGTAGTCCCCGGGGAGCGGGGGTGCACGAGCAGTACTTC. Its translation is CASSPRGAGVHEQYF. The chain joins TRBV19 to TRBJ2-7; TRBD2 agrees at 8 bases. After removal of 5 bases from V and 5 bases from J, the junction contained 11 bases not matched to a gene. The CDR3 runs to 15 residues. Germline V gene sequence: CDR1 LNHDA, CDR2 SQIVND (reference sequence). Variable domain in full (rest from reference TRBV19 and TRBJ2-7): DGGITQSPKYLFRKEGQNVTLSCEQNLNHDAMYWYRQDPGQGLRLIYYSQIVNDFQKGDIAEGYSVSREKKESFPLTVTSAQKNPTAFYLCASSPRGAGVHEQYFGPGTRLTVT.